This TCR beta chain was identified in a study of vaccination and CD4 T cells after COVID-19. General study points: Clonotypes reactive to SARS-CoV-2 had a median that went up from 21 to 38, but not significantly.

Cultured CD4+ T cell DNA underwent sequencing with the Oncomine TCR Beta short-read assay. TCRdb recomputed calls from the PCR reads with MiXCR, one row per CDR3 protein. The sample holds around 20,000 distinct CDR3 sequences; around two fifths are singletons and the top ten take approximately 30%. Comments on this clonotype: The antigen remains undetermined.

Time point noted: late sampling 161 to 241 days after vaccination in a few convalescent patients. Treatment denoted: roughly 10-day PBMC culture with coronavirus spike peptide pools or control peptides (ViraFEST assay). Upon completion of about nine days of culture, CD4+ T cells were isolated via negative selection. Germline V lookup: CDR1 SGHNT, CDR2 YYREEE (reference sequence). The CDR3 is made up of 17 amino acids. V gave up 2 bases and J gave up 0 bases, with 17 bases separating them. This chain links TRBV5-4 with TRBJ1-2; weak D call: TRBD1 (6 bases). This sample comprised CD4+ T cells from blood, cultured in vitro, obtained about 7 months after SARS-CoV-2 vaccination. The sequence derives from a human donor who had recovered from COVID-19. The CDR3 DNA is TGTGCCAGCAGCTTAGGGGGGAACAGCCTCACTAACTATGGCTACACCTTC. Translated: CASSLGGNSLTNYGYTF.